Presented here are 27 T cell receptor beta chains from one specimen sequenced in a study of response to subunit inactivated influenza vaccine (dated by TCRdb to the late 2010s). Read against the paper, the sample's time point label means: 45 days after influenza vaccine administration. The library came from RT-PCR. Sequencing relied on an Illumina HiSeq 2500. TCRdb redid the processing of the public reads, applying fastp at Q25 and MiXCR, and retained in-frame beta chains. Here each entry gathers all rows of one CDR3 protein and keeps the most common genes and DNA. The sample table lists some 160,000 distinct CDR3 sequences, approximately 11% of them with a count of one. The ten largest clonotypes hold roughly an eighth of the sample. The sample here was non-naive T cells sorted from PBMCs, taken roughly 6 weeks after vaccination. The cell subset or site label, as the study defines it: memory T cell fraction. These TCRs come from a man aged 50-59 years who received an inactivated influenza vaccine. Donor details come from another sample of the same person, matched by shared clones.

V and J are TRBV23-1 and TRBJ1-6; D is undetermined. TRBV23-1 is filed as an ORF, its function uncertain. V was pared by 2 bases and J by 7 bases, with 9 bases between. The CDR3 sequence is 14 residues long. Here the CDR3 DNA reads TGCGCCAGCAGTCAAGGCATAGGGAATTCACCCCTCCACTTT. Translation: CASSQGIGNSPLHF.

This clonotype was seen only a few times. The chain couples TRBV5-1 to TRBJ1-2; possible D gene TRBD1, 5 bases. The CDR3 contains 14 residues. The ends were cut back, 7 bases at V and 6 bases at J, with 19 bases in the middle. CDR1 is SGHRS and CDR2 is YFSETQ in the germline V gene. The CDR3 here is CASQRTPGTDGYTF. In nucleotides, the CDR3 is TGCGCCAGCCAACGTACACCGGGGACCGATGGCTACACCTTC.

The sample holds many counts of this clonotype. V is TRBV11-2 and J is TRBJ2-5, with 10 bases lining up with TRBD2. The CDR3 has 17 residues. With 4 bases clipped from V and 2 bases from J, the junction kept 10 bases outside the gene matches. Germline values: CDR1 SGHAT, CDR2 FQNNGV. CDR3 sequence: CASSSGPQLAGQETQYF. The CDR3 region has the DNA TGTGCCAGCAGCTCCGGCCCCCAACTAGCGGGACAAGAGACCCAGTACTTC.

Written as DNA, the CDR3 is TGTGCCAGCAGTTACCGAGAGACAGGGAGCCCCCAGCATTTT. Translating it yields CASSYRETGSPQHF. This chain connects TRBV6-5 to TRBJ1-5; TRBD1 matches 7 bases. This CDR3 region has 14 residues. CDR1 is MNHEY, CDR2 SVGAGI, per germline. The trim removed 2 bases at V and 10 bases at J, leaving 8 bases unmatched.

This clonotype was seen only a few times. The chain recombines TRBV12-3 or TRBV12-4 with TRBJ2-3, with 12 bases aligning to TRBD2. The CDR3 consists of 17 residues. Trimming at V came to 2 bases and at J to 3 bases, leaving 6 bases not matched to a gene. CDR3 DNA: TGTGCCAGCAGTTTATTTCTAGCGGGGGGGGGAACAGATACGCAGTATTTT. This gives the protein CASSLFLAGGGTDTQYF.

This clonotype showed up just a few times. The genes are TRBV7-2 and TRBJ2-2, with 8 bases lining up with TRBD1. Germline V CDR1 and CDR2: SGHTA, FQGNSA. With 4 bases clipped from V and 8 bases from J, the junction kept 6 bases outside the gene matches. There are 14 residues in the CDR3. Here the CDR3 DNA reads TGTGCCAGCAGCTCCGGACAGGGAGCTGGGGAGCTGTTTTTT. Amino acid sequence: CASSSGQGAGELFF. The whole variable domain, filled in from reference TRBV7-2 and TRBJ2-2, reads GAGVSQSPSNKVTEKGKDVELRCDPISGHTALYWYRQSLGQGLEFLIYFQGNSAPDKSGLPSDRFSAERTGGSVSTLTIQRTQQEDSAVYLCASSSGQGAGELFFGEGSRLTVL.

This sequence joins TRBV6-1 and TRBJ2-7; D is possibly TRBD1 (6 bases). This CDR3 is 14 amino acids long. The ends were cut back, 6 bases at V and 0 bases at J, with 12 bases in the middle. The V gene's germline CDR1 is MNHNS and CDR2 SASEGT. The CDR3 sequence is CASRPTGRSYEQYF. DNA for the CDR3: TGTGCCAGCAGGCCGACAGGCCGCTCCTACGAGCAGTACTTC.

The chain uses TRBV7-2 and TRBJ1-2; no firm D call. Trimming removed 8 bases at V and 0 bases at J, with 10 bases between. The length of the CDR3 is 13 residues. Germline CDR1 is SGHTA and CDR2 is FQGNSA. The CDR3 region is CASGEGANYGYTF. The CDR3 region has the DNA TGTGCCAGCGGTGAGGGAGCTAACTATGGCTACACCTTC.

The chain couples TRBV6-1 to TRBJ2-5; D is uncertain. Per the germline V gene, CDR1 is MNHNS and CDR2 is SASEGT. The CDR3 consists of 15 residues. Between the trimmed V and J ends, which lost 3 bases and 0 bases, there was a span of 11 bases. The CDR3 protein is CASSDPPTYQETQYF. For the CDR3, the DNA is TGTGCCAGCAGTGACCCCCCAACGTACCAAGAGACCCAGTACTTC.

The gene calls are TRBV23-1 and TRBJ1-5; D is uncertain. TRBV23-1 is annotated as an ORF whose role is uncertain. V was clipped by 6 bases and J by 2 bases, with 8 bases between them. CDR3 length equals 13 residues. CDR3 nucleotides: TGCGCCAGCAGGCCCCCGGGCAATCAGCCCCAGCATTTT. The encoded protein is CASRPPGNQPQHF.

The CDR3 DNA reads as TGTGCCAGCAGCTTCCGTGCGGGGGGCCTCACGACCGGGGAGCTGTTTTTT. Amino acid sequence: CASSFRAGGLTTGELFF. The chain combines TRBV7-2 with TRBJ2-2; 8 bases are a match to TRBD2. The CDR3 is 17 amino acids. In germline, CDR1 is SGHTA, CDR2 FQGNSA. The V segment lost 3 bases and the J segment 5 bases; nucleotides outside the gene matches: 11.

This clonotype occurred a few times. Written as DNA, the CDR3 is TGCGCCAGCAGCGGATCAGACAGGGCTACGAAGACCCAGTACTTC. It encodes CASSGSDRATKTQYF. The chain joins TRBV5-1 to TRBJ2-5; 7 bases are a match to TRBD1. This CDR3 comprises 15 residues. Germline CDR1 and CDR2: SGHRS and YFSETQ. Trimming at V came to 4 bases and at J to 6 bases, leaving 12 bases not matched to a gene.

This clonotype occurred a few times. The CDR3 coding sequence is TGTGCCAGCAGGCGAACTAGGGCTAGCACAGATACGCAGTATTTT. This sequence encodes CASRRTRASTDTQYF. The chain uses TRBV28 and TRBJ2-3; a weak D match, TRBD2 (5 bases). CDR1 and CDR2 (germline): MDHEN, SYDVKM. This CDR3 comprises 15 residues. The germline V and J ends were trimmed by 6 bases and 0 bases, with 13 bases remaining between them.

The rearrangement links TRBV4-1 to TRBJ2-1; possibly TRBD1 or TRBD2 for D (5 bases each). This CDR3 spans 16 amino acids. Trimming stripped 6 bases from V and 6 bases from J, with 21 bases between. Germline-derived CDR1 and CDR2 are MGHRA and YSYEKL. The CDR3 loop reads CASRLFGTRPFNEQFF. The CDR3 DNA follows: TGCGCCAGCAGGTTATTCGGGACCCGACCCTTCAATGAGCAGTTCTTC.

This clonotype was picked up many times. Here the CDR3 reads CASSTASGGSTPQYF. Here the CDR3 DNA reads TGTGCCAGCAGCACCGCTAGCGGGGGTTCTACGCCGCAGTACTTC. This chain connects TRBV11-2 to TRBJ2-7; 10 positions match TRBD2. The CDR3 runs 15 residues. Germline V lookup: CDR1 SGHAT, CDR2 FQNNGV. Trimming at V came to 5 bases and at J to 9 bases, leaving 13 bases not matched to a gene.

This clonotype was recorded at least ten times. The V gene is TRBV7-2, the J gene TRBJ1-2, with 8 bases fitting TRBD1. V gave up 5 bases and J gave up 4 bases; unmatched junction bases: 6. The CDR3 loop spans 14 amino acids. Germline CDR1 SGHTA, CDR2 FQGNSA. CDR3 amino acids: CASSLQGGLYGYTF. In DNA, the CDR3 is TGTGCCAGCAGCCTACAGGGGGGTCTCTATGGCTACACCTTC.

This clonotype appeared many times. The chain joins TRBV5-5 to TRBJ1-5, with D maybe TRBD1 (6 bases). V was trimmed by 0 bases and J by 7 bases, leaving 17 bases between them. This CDR3 spans 16 amino acids. Germline V gene data show CDR1 as SGHKS and CDR2 as YYEKEE (reference sequence). In nucleotides, the CDR3 is TGTGCCAGCAGCTTGGGGCCTTACAGGGAATTCCAGCCCCAGCATTTT. Its translation is CASSLGPYREFQPQHF.

This clonotype was detected many times. V is TRBV6-2 or TRBV6-3 and J is TRBJ1-2; D may be TRBD1 (6 bases). There are 14 residues in the CDR3. The ends were cut back, 7 bases at V and 4 bases at J, with 16 bases in the middle. The germline CDR1 and CDR2 sequences are MNHEY and SVGEGT. Written as DNA, the CDR3 is TGTGCCAGCACTCGGACAGCCCTAGGCTATGGCTACACCTTC. It yields the protein CASTRTALGYGYTF.

Many counts were recorded for this clonotype. This chain connects TRBV27 to TRBJ2-3, with D perhaps TRBD2 (5 bases). The CDR3 is 12 amino acids. V was trimmed by 8 bases and J by 4 bases, leaving 10 bases between them. CDR1 and CDR2 from the germline V gene are MNHEY and SMNVEV (reference sequence). CDR3 in amino acids: CASRDGPDTQYF. DNA of the CDR3: TGTGCCAGCCGGGATGGGCCAGATACGCAGTATTTT.

V usage is TRBV7-7 and J usage is TRBJ2-5; 16 bases match TRBD2. This CDR3 is built from 16 residues. The ends lost 5 bases at V and 4 bases at J; junction bases unmatched: 4. Per germline, CDR1 SSHAT and CDR2 FNYEAQ (reference sequence). The CDR3 loop reads CASSKGLAGGLETQYF. The CDR3 DNA follows: TGTGCCAGCAGCAAGGGACTAGCGGGAGGGTTAGAGACCCAGTACTTC.

This clonotype was observed a few times. The rearrangement joins TRBV28 to TRBJ2-7; TRBD1 is a possible D gene (6 bases). This CDR3 is 14 amino acids long. The germline V gene has CDR1 MDHEN and CDR2 SYDVKM. V was shortened by 8 bases and J by 6 bases, with 20 bases between the two germline ends. The CDR3 is CASGGGSLVREQYF. Written as DNA, the CDR3 is TGTGCCAGCGGTGGGGGCAGCTTAGTACGCGAGCAGTACTTC.

This CDR3 is CASSRDGTGNTEAFF. The CDR3 DNA sequence: TGCGCCAGCAGCCGCGACGGGACAGGGAACACTGAAGCTTTCTTT. V and J are TRBV4-3 and TRBJ1-1; 8 positions agree with TRBD1. Germline V gene sequence: CDR1 LGHNA, CDR2 YSLEER. V lost 4 bases to trimming and J lost 1 base; unmatched junction nucleotides: 5. This CDR3 is built from 15 residues.

This clonotype was seen at least ten times. V usage is TRBV5-1 and J usage is TRBJ2-5; D unresolved. Germline V lookup: CDR1 SGHRS, CDR2 YFSETQ. This CDR3 is built from 14 residues. V lost 0 bases to trimming and J lost 3 bases, with 9 bases between them. The CDR3 here is CASSLGSDKETQYF. The DNA for the CDR3 is TGCGCCAGCAGCTTGGGTTCAGATAAAGAGACCCAGTACTTC.

This clonotype was observed a handful of times. The rearrangement links TRBV28 to TRBJ2-3; 11 bases match TRBD2. Germline CDR1 reads MDHEN; CDR2 reads SYDVKM. The CDR3 loop spans 19 amino acids. Germline trimming cut 3 bases from V and 0 bases from J; bases unmatched to any gene: 11. The CDR3 region has the DNA TGTGCCAGCAGTTTCCTGCTCGGGACTAGCGGACGGAGCACAGATACGCAGTATTTT. Protein: CASSFLLGTSGRSTDTQYF.

This clonotype was observed a few times. The V and J genes are TRBV2 and TRBJ1-5, with TRBD1 as a possible D gene (5 bases). Germline values: CDR1 SNHLY, CDR2 FYNNEI. The CDR3 is made up of 14 amino acids. Between the trimmed V and J ends, which lost 5 bases and 6 bases, there was a span of 14 bases. The DNA for the CDR3 is TGTGCCAGCAGTTCAACCAGGGCGGGTCAGCCCCAGCATTTT. This codes for CASSSTRAGQPQHF.

The chain carries TRBV6-1 and TRBJ1-3; TRBD1 matches 8 bases. The V gene's germline CDR1 is MNHNS and CDR2 SASEGT. This CDR3 contains 15 residues. V gave up 4 bases and J gave up 2 bases; unmatched junction bases: 4. CDR3 residues: CASSGDRSAGNTIYF. The DNA for the CDR3 is TGTGCCAGCAGTGGGGACAGGTCAGCTGGAAACACCATATATTTT.

At least ten counts were recorded for this clonotype. This chain joins TRBV5-1 and TRBJ1-1; TRBD1 agrees at 8 bases. The germline V gene has CDR1 SGHRS and CDR2 YFSETQ. With 4 bases clipped from V and 4 bases from J, the junction kept 3 bases outside the gene matches. The CDR3 totals 13 residues. The CDR3 DNA follows: TGCGCCAGCAGCCAAACAGGGGGCACTGAAGCTTTCTTT. It is translated as CASSQTGGTEAFF. Full variable domain (outside the CDR3, taken from reference TRBV5-1 and TRBJ1-1): KAGVTQTPRYLIKTRGQQVTLSCSPISGHRSVSWYQQTPGQGLQFLFEYFSETQRNKGNFPGRFSGRQFSNSRSEMNVSTLELGDSALYLCASSQTGGTEAFFGQGTRLTVV.